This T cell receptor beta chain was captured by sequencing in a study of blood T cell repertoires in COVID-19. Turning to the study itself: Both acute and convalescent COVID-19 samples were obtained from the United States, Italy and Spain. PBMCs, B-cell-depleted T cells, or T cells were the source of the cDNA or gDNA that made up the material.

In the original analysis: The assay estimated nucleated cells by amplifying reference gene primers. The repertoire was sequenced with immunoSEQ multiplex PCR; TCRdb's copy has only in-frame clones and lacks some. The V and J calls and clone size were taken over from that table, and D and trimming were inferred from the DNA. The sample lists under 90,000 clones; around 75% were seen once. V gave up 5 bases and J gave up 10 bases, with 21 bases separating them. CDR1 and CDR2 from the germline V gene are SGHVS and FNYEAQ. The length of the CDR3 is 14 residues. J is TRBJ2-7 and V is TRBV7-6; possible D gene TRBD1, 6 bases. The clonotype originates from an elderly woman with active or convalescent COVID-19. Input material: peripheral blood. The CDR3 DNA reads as TGTGCCAGCAGCCTACACTCGGAACAGGGAGAACAGTACTTC. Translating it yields CASSLHSEQGEQYF. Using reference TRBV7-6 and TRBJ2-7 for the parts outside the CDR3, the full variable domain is GAGVSQSPRYKVTKRGQDVALRCDPISGHVSLYWYRQALGQGPEFLTYFNYEAQQDKSGLPNDRFSAERPEGSISTLTIQRTEQRDSAMYRCASSLHSEQGEQYFGPGTRLTVT.